A selection of T cell receptor beta chains follows, all from one sample in a study of T cells in Graves' hyperthyroidism and ophthalmopathy. TCRdb independently ran MiXCR on the multiplex PCR reads; one entry per CDR3 protein. The repertoire holds 340,000 or so distinct CDR3 sequences, with approximately 15% as singletons. The material sequenced was blood. The receptors stem from a man aged 25 to 45 with Graves' hyperthyroidism. Both conserved end residues are part of each CDR3. The D gene is left open where the match is weak. Only part of the rows carry a size: once, few, many, or a class if the clone is expanded.

d_gene	abundance	v_gene	j_gene	CDR3aa	CDR3nt
TRBD1	-	TRBV10-3	TRBJ2-7	CATHRQGSYEQYF	TGTGCCACCCATCGACAGGGTTCCTACGAGCAGTACTTC
-	many	TRBV11-2	TRBJ1-4	CASRQSTNEKLFF	TGTGCCAGCAGGCAATCAACTAATGAAAAACTGTTTTTT
-	-	TRBV10-3	TRBJ1-2	CAISDARTNYGYTF	TGTGCCATCAGTGATGCGAGGACTAACTATGGCTACACCTTC
-	-	TRBV6-1	TRBJ1-5	CASSPQEGNQPQHF	TGTGCCAGCAGTCCTCAGGAGGGCAATCAGCCCCAGCATTTT
-	many	TRBV18	TRBJ2-3	CASSPSGPSTDTQYF	TGTGCCAGCTCACCGTCAGGGCCTAGCACAGATACGCAGTATTTT
-	few	TRBV6-1	TRBJ1-5	CASSLREGQPQHF	TGTGCCAGCAGCCTCAGGGAGGGACAGCCCCAGCATTTT
TRBD1	many	TRBV18	TRBJ2-3	CASSPPAGQGPSTQYF	TGTGCCAGCTCACCACCGGCGGGACAGGGCCCAAGTACGCAGTATTTT
-	many	TRBV28	TRBJ1-1	CASSLQTLGAFF	TGTGCCAGCAGTTTACAGACCCTTGGGGCTTTCTTT
-	few	TRBV19	TRBJ2-1	CASSIGWSEQFF	TGTGCCAGTAGTATAGGCTGGAGTGAGCAGTTCTTC
TRBD1	-	TRBV29-1	TRBJ2-7	CSVGDRVQYEQYF	TGCAGCGTTGGCGACAGGGTTCAATACGAGCAGTACTTC
TRBD1	-	TRBV6-1	TRBJ1-4	CASSIGQGLGKLFF	TGTGCCAGCAGTATAGGACAGGGATTAGGGAAACTGTTTTTT
TRBD2	-	TRBV7-3	TRBJ2-1	CASSYTGTSGSNEQFF	TGTGCCAGCAGTTACACCGGGACTAGCGGCTCAAATGAGCAGTTCTTC
-	-	TRBV6-1	TRBJ2-7	CATFGLSYEQYF	TGTGCCACCTTTGGCCTCTCCTACGAGCAGTACTTC
-	-	TRBV20-1	TRBJ1-3	CSATHVENTIYF	TGCAGTGCAACGCACGTCGAAAACACCATATATTTT
-	many	TRBV12-5	TRBJ1-1	CASGGTSLNTEAFF	TGTGCTAGTGGTGGCACCAGCTTGAACACTGAAGCTTTCTTT
-	few	TRBV12-3/TRBV12-4	TRBJ1-6	CASSLGRMDSSYNSPLHF	TGTGCCAGCAGTTTAGGGCGTATGGACAGCTCCTATAATTCACCCCTCCACTTT
TRBD2	many	TRBV7-2	TRBJ2-5	CASSFGGETQYF	TGTGCCAGCAGCTTCGGGGGGGAGACCCAGTACTTC
-	few	TRBV15	TRBJ1-4	CATSRDREASWEKLFF	TGTGCCACCAGCAGAGATCGCGAGGCGTCCTGGGAAAAACTGTTTTTT
-	few	TRBV12-3/TRBV12-4	TRBJ1-2	CASSQGYGVGTTF	TGTGCCAGCAGTCAGGGCTATGGGGTGGGTACGACCTTC
-	-	TRBV25-1	TRBJ1-3	CASRDSLSGNTIYF	TGTGCCAGCAGGGACAGTCTCTCTGGAAACACCATATATTTT
-	-	TRBV4-1	TRBJ2-1	CASSQEPHGYNEQFF	TGCGCCAGCAGCCAAGAGCCCCACGGGTACAATGAGCAGTTCTTC
TRBD1	many	TRBV20-1	TRBJ1-6	CSARDLGDSSYNSPLHF	TGCAGTGCTAGAGATCTTGGGGACAGCTCCTATAATTCACCCCTCCACTTT
-	few	TRBV12-3/TRBV12-4	TRBJ1-6	CASSLLMGGSPLHF	TGTGCCAGCAGTTTATTGATGGGCGGCTCACCCCTCCACTTT
TRBD1	-	TRBV9	TRBJ1-4	CASSVGTGDEKLFF	TGTGCCAGCAGCGTCGGGACAGGGGATGAAAAACTGTTTTTT
-	-	TRBV7-9	TRBJ1-5	CASSSPGWPQHF	TGTGCCAGCAGCTCCCCAGGATGGCCCCAGCATTTT
-	many	TRBV3-1	TRBJ2-7	CASSSKGYEQYF	TGTGCCAGCAGCAGCAAAGGTTACGAGCAGTACTTC
TRBD2	few	TRBV5-1	TRBJ2-2	CASLLTSGTAGELFF	TGCGCCAGCTTGTTGACTAGCGGGACGGCCGGGGAGCTGTTTTTT
-	-	TRBV6-1	TRBJ1-4	CASRQTVATNEKLFF	TGTGCCAGCCGGCAAACGGTTGCAACTAATGAAAAACTGTTTTTT
TRBD1	few	TRBV19	TRBJ1-3	CASSTSQGQGYSGNTIYF	TGTGCCAGTAGTACCTCACAGGGACAGGGGTATTCTGGAAACACCATATATTTT
TRBD1	-	TRBV2	TRBJ2-1	CASRGQGIYNEQFF	TGTGCCAGCAGGGGACAGGGTATATATAATGAGCAGTTCTTC
TRBD2	-	TRBV5-1	TRBJ2-1	CASSSTSGGVNEQFF	TGCGCCAGCAGCTCGACTAGCGGGGGGGTCAATGAGCAGTTCTTC
-	many	TRBV28	TRBJ1-1	CASNNNRLNTEAFF	TGTGCCAGCAATAATAACAGACTGAACACTGAAGCTTTCTTT
-	many	TRBV25-1	TRBJ2-1	CASSEPGQRANEQFF	TGTGCCAGCAGTGAACCTGGACAGAGAGCTAATGAGCAGTTCTTC
-	many	TRBV30	TRBJ2-1	CAWAWGRDEQFF	TGTGCCTGGGCTTGGGGGCGGGATGAGCAGTTCTTC
-	many	TRBV20-1	TRBJ1-5	CSAREVGKPQHF	TGCAGTGCTAGAGAAGTGGGGAAGCCCCAGCATTTT
-	few	TRBV7-6	TRBJ1-3	CASSLGPWGFEGNTIYF	TGTGCCAGCAGCTTAGGCCCGTGGGGGTTTGAGGGGAACACCATATATTTT
-	-	TRBV12-3/TRBV12-4	TRBJ2-6	CASIRSGANVLTF	TGTGCCAGCATCCGTTCTGGGGCCAACGTCCTGACTTTC
-	-	TRBV6-1	TRBJ1-2	CASSRGPYSRYGYTF	TGTGCCAGCAGCAGGGGCCCCTACTCCCGCTATGGCTACACCTTC
TRBD2	-	TRBV20-1	TRBJ2-1	CSARDVSGEMNEQFF	TGCAGTGCTAGAGATGTTAGCGGGGAAATGAATGAGCAGTTCTTC
-	many	TRBV3-1	TRBJ2-3	CASSSLGDTQYF	TGTGCCAGCAGTTCCTTAGGAGATACGCAGTATTTT